This T cell receptor (beta chain) was profiled in a study of cytomegalovirus exposure and HLA in healthy donors. Study conclusions and caveats: Associated with cytomegalovirus, according to the listing, were 170 or so TCR beta chains.

Produced via immunoSEQ multiplex PCR; TCRdb's table is partial and in-frame only. The sample holds around 86,000 clones; 93% are singletons and the top ten take 1.1%. Germline V lookup: CDR1 SGDLS, CDR2 YYNGEE. The CDR3 sequence is 14 residues long. The V end was cut by 0 bases, the J end by 4 bases, with 11 bases between. As to this clone: Its specificity is unknown.

The rearrangement links TRBV9 to TRBJ2-7; perhaps TRBD1 as D (6 bases). Sequenced input: PBMCs. The receptor was derived from a woman aged 25 to 39 in good health and CMV-seropositive. The CDR3 region is CASSVAGAPYEQYF. CDR3 nucleotides: TGTGCCAGCAGCGTAGCAGGGGCACCATACGAGCAGTACTTC.